The source of this T cell receptor (beta chain) is a study of Ad26.COV2.S vaccination and SARS-CoV-2 variants. The repertoire was sequenced with immunoSEQ multiplex PCR; TCRdb's copy has only in-frame clones and lacks some. The table includes about 400,000 clones, 89% detected once. The CDR3 has 13 amino acids. The germline gives CDR1 LGHDT, CDR2 YNNKEL (reference sequence). V shed 3 bases, J shed 10 bases, and the junction held 6 bases outside the gene matches. Treatment here: 19 received Ad26.COV2.S at low or high dose, single or two shots; 5 received placebo; per-sample allocation not given. Collection of the samples took place on day 63 after the first injection of vaccine or placebo.

This chain uses TRBV3-1 (or the pseudogene TRBV3-2) with TRBJ2-1; 7 bases map to TRBD2. This TCR was recovered from a person between 18 and 65 years old who received the Ad26.COV2.S COVID-19 vaccine or a placebo. The specimen was peripheral blood, collected in a trial of Ad26.COV2.S vaccine versus placebo. As DNA, the CDR3 is TGTGCCAGCAGCCACCTAAGAGCGGGAGAGCAGTTCTTC. Its protein is CASSHLRAGEQFF.